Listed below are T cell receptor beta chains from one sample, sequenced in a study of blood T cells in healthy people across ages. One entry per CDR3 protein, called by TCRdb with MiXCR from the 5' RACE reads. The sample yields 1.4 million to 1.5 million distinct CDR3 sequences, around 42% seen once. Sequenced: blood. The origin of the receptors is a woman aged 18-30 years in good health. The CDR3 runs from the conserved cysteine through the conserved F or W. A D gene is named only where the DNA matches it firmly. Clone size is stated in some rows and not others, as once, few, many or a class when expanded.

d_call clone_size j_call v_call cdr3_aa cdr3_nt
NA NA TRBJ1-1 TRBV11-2 CATPPGGPTNTEAFF TGTGCCACCCCACCCGGAGGCCCGACGAACACTGAAGCTTTCTTT
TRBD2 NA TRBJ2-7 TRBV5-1 CASSFSGGTSEQYF TGCGCCAGCAGCTTTAGCGGGGGTACCTCCGAGCAGTACTTC
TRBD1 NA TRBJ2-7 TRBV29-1 CSVETGGAYEQYF TGCAGCGTTGAAACAGGGGGCGCCTACGAGCAGTACTTC
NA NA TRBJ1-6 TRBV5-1 CASSPQRGGYSPLHF TGCGCCAGCAGCCCGCAGCGAGGAGGGTATTCACCCCTCCACTTT
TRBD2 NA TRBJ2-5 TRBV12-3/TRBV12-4 CASSRPASGSRQETQYF TGTGCCAGCAGCCGTCCCGCTAGCGGGAGTAGACAAGAGACCCAGTACTTC
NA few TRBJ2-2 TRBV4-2 CASSQEPGLGTGELFF TGTGCCAGCAGCCAAGAGCCAGGATTGGGCACCGGGGAGCTGTTTTTT
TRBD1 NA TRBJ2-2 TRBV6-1 CASRQTGGGGTGELFF TGTGCCAGCAGGCAGACAGGGGGTGGTGGCACCGGGGAGCTGTTTTTT
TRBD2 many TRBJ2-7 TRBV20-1 CSARWTSDNEQYF TGCAGTGCTCGATGGACTAGCGATAACGAGCAGTACTTC
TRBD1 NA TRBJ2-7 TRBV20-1 CSAIPQGALAYEQYF TGCAGTGCTATCCCCCAGGGGGCTCTAGCCTACGAGCAGTACTTC
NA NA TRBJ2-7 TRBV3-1 CASSQDPAGDEQYF TGTGCCAGCAGCCAAGATCCGGCAGGTGACGAGCAGTACTTC
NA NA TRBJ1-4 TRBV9 CASSVSSRTTNEKLFF TGTGCCAGCAGCGTTTCCTCTCGGACAACTAATGAAAAACTGTTTTTT
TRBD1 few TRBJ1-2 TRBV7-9 CASSLKTGGQRDGYTF TGTGCCAGCAGCTTAAAAACGGGGGGACAGAGGGATGGCTACACCTTC
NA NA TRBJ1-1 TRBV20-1 CSAPLGGWAFF TGCAGTGCTCCCCTAGGGGGATGGGCTTTCTTT
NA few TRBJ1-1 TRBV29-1 CSVEEDLNTEAFF TGCAGCGTTGAAGAGGACCTGAACACTGAAGCTTTCTTT
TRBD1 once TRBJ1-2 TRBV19 CASIPGQDNYGYTF TGTGCCAGTATCCCGGGACAGGATAACTATGGCTACACCTTC
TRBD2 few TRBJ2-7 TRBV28 CASSRVVRGGGQYF TGTGCCAGCAGTAGAGTTGTGCGGGGGGGTGGGCAGTACTTC
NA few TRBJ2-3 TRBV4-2 CASSQELSTTDTQYF TGTGCCAGCAGCCAAGAGTTGAGCACCACAGATACGCAGTATTTT
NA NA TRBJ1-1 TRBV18 CASSPRGARQHTEAFF TGTGCCAGCTCACCAAGAGGGGCCCGGCAGCACACTGAAGCTTTCTTT
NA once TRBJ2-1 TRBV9 CAGSAGTGGGKQFF TGTGCCGGCAGCGCCGGGACTGGAGGTGGTAAGCAGTTCTTC
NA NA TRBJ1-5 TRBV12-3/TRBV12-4 CASSTLLDVISNQPQHF TGTGCCAGCAGTACCCTACTGGACGTTATTAGCAATCAGCCCCAGCATTTT
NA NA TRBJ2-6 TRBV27 CASSLSQTGANVLTF TGTGCCAGCAGTTTATCACAGACTGGGGCCAACGTCCTGACTTTC
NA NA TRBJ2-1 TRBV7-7 CASSPHDGSINEQFF TGTGCCAGCTCCCCCCACGACGGCTCGATCAATGAGCAGTTCTTC
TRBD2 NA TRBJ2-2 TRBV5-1 CASSLAGTSGYTGELFF TGCGCCAGCAGCTTGGCCGGGACTAGTGGGTACACCGGGGAGCTGTTTTTT
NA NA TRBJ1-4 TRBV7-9 CASSLPGAGTNEKLFF TGTGCCAGCAGCTTACCGGGGGCAGGGACTAATGAAAAACTGTTTTTT
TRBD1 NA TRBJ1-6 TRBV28 CASSSPGGTGSYNSPLHF TGTGCCAGCAGTTCCCCAGGGGGTACGGGCTCCTATAATTCACCCCTCCACTTT
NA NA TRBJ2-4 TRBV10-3 CAISGYDIKNIQYF TGTGCCATCAGTGGCTATGACATAAAAAACATTCAGTACTTC
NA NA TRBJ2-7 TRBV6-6 CASSLSPGGASYEQYF TGTGCCAGCAGTTTGTCCCCCGGCGGGGCAAGCTACGAGCAGTACTTC
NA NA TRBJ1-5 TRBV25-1 CASSDQNQPQHF TGTGCCAGCAGCGATCAGAATCAGCCCCAGCATTTT
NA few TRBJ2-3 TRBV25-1 CASSEYGSANTQYF TGTGCCAGCAGTGAATATGGGTCAGCAAATACGCAGTATTTT
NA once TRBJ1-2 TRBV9 CASGGYYGYTF TGTGCCAGCGGGGGCTACTATGGCTACACCTTC
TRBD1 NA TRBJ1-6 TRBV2 CASRDPGQGDSPLHF TGTGCCAGCAGAGACCCGGGACAGGGAGATTCACCCCTCCACTTT
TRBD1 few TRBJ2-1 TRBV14 CASSPRDRYNEQFF TGTGCCAGCAGCCCTAGGGACAGATACAATGAGCAGTTCTTC
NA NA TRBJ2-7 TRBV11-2 CASSLPGTYNEQYF TGTGCCAGCAGCTTACCAGGGACCTATAATGAGCAGTACTTC
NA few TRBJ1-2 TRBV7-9 CASTPGGYTF TGTGCCAGCACCCCCGGTGGCTACACCTTC
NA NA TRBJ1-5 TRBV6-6 CASSYLNQPQHF TGTGCCAGCAGTTACCTCAATCAGCCCCAGCATTTT
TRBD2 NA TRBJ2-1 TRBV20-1 CSAGRTSGGYNEQFF TGCAGTGCTGGGAGGACTAGCGGGGGCTACAATGAGCAGTTCTTC
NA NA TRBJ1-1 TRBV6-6 CASIGHTYTEAFF TGTGCCAGCATCGGCCACACTTACACTGAAGCTTTCTTT
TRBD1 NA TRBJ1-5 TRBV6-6 CASSSHRGYQPQHF TGTGCCAGCAGTTCCCACAGGGGTTATCAGCCCCAGCATTTT
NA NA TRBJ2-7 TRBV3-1 CASASGDYEQYF TGTGCCAGTGCATCGGGAGACTACGAGCAGTACTTC
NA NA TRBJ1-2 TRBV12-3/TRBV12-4 CASGPGHNYGYTF TGTGCCAGCGGACCGGGACACAACTATGGCTACACCTTC